These 31 T cell receptor beta chains came from one sample sequenced in a study of T-cell memory formation after mild COVID-19. TCRdb redid the calling of the 5' RACE reads with MiXCR, one entry per CDR3 protein. The table includes about 350,000 distinct CDR3 sequences, around 14% detected once. Sample: PBMCs or a T cell subset sorted from them (not recorded which). These receptors were obtained from a man younger than 35 who had mild COVID-19 (a few samples of this study predate the infection). Cell type and time point are not known.

This clonotype was seen only a few times. This chain links TRBV11-2 with TRBJ2-4; D might be TRBD1 (6 bases). This CDR3 comprises 13 residues. V was cut by 5 bases and J by 9 bases, with 14 bases left in between. CDR1 and CDR2 (germline): SGHAT, FQNNGV. CDR3 sequence: CASSVEQGSIQYF. CDR3 nucleotides: TGTGCCAGCAGCGTCGAACAGGGTAGCATTCAGTACTTC.

This clonotype was seen at least ten times. The rearrangement uses TRBV5-1 and TRBJ2-7, with D uncertain. Germline loops: CDR1 SGHRS, CDR2 YFSETQ. The V end lost 0 bases, the J end lost 3 bases, and 10 bases lay between the germline ends. CDR3 length: 14 residues. The CDR3 DNA is TGCGCCAGCAGCTTGGGAGGCGGACGCTACGAGCAGTACTTC. Protein product: CASSLGGGRYEQYF.

The genes are TRBV28 and TRBJ1-5, with a tentative D call TRBD1 (5 bases). The CDR3 runs 17 residues. In germline, CDR1 is MDHEN, CDR2 SYDVKM. V was shortened by 3 bases and J by 11 bases, with 26 bases between the two germline ends. The CDR3 protein is CASSFLSFLGPRTTQHF. The CDR3 bases are TGTGCCAGCAGTTTTTTGTCTTTTCTGGGGCCTAGGACGACCCAGCATTTT.

This clonotype was observed a few times. The J gene is TRBJ2-5, the V gene TRBV29-1, with 10 bases matching TRBD2. CDR1 and CDR2 (germline): SQVTM, ANQGSEA. With V trimmed by 7 bases and J by 4 bases, 3 bases remained unmatched. The CDR3 has 12 residues. CDR3 residues: CSAAGGRETQYF. CDR3 nucleotide sequence: TGCAGCGCAGCGGGGGGGCGAGAGACCCAGTACTTC.

The rearrangement links TRBV7-2 to TRBJ2-3; 9 positions match TRBD2. The CDR3 length is 16 residues. Germline CDR1 SGHTA, CDR2 FQGNSA. V dropped 5 bases and J dropped 6; count of bases not matched to a gene: 12. The CDR3: CASSEASSGGSDTQYF. CDR3 DNA sequence: TGTGCCAGCAGCGAAGCGTCGAGCGGGGGGTCGGATACGCAGTATTTT.

This clonotype has a handful of counts. CDR3: CASSQDLQGGADIQYF. Here the CDR3 DNA reads TGCGCCAGCAGCCAGGACCTACAGGGGGGTGCGGACATTCAGTACTTC. The chain combines TRBV4-3 with TRBJ2-4; 8 bases are a match to TRBD1. V lost 3 bases to trimming and J lost 8 bases; unmatched junction nucleotides: 12. Germline lookup yields CDR1 LGHNA and CDR2 YSLEER. The CDR3 totals 16 residues.

The chain combines TRBV4-1 with TRBJ1-2; no definite D call. Germline V gene lookup returns CDR1 MGHRA and CDR2 YSYEKL. V shed 0 bases and J shed 4 bases, with 9 bases lying between them. The CDR3 runs to 14 residues. The CDR3 nucleotides read TGCGCCAGCAGCCAAGACCACGGCCCCTATGGCTACACCTTC. Its translation is CASSQDHGPYGYTF.

This clonotype turned up a few times. CDR3 DNA: TGTGCCAGCAGCCTAAACAGGGGAACGTATGGCTACACCTTC. It specifies CASSLNRGTYGYTF. The gene calls are TRBV5-4 and TRBJ1-2, with 7 bases aligning to TRBD1. The CDR3 length is 14 residues. Trimming cost V 4 bases and J 5 bases; bases outside gene matches: 8. Germline V gene lookup returns CDR1 SGHNT and CDR2 YYREEE (reference sequence).

The chain uses TRBV18 and TRBJ1-2, with 9 bases that match TRBD1. Trimming cost V 2 bases and J 8 bases; bases outside gene matches: 6. CDR3 length: 14 residues. Germline V gene data show CDR1 as KGHSH and CDR2 as LQKENI. The DNA of the CDR3 is TGTGCCAGCTCACCAGAGGGACAGGGTTCGGGCTACACCTTC. Its protein is CASSPEGQGSGYTF. Full variable domain (outside the CDR3, taken from reference TRBV18 and TRBJ1-2): NAGVMQNPRHLVRRRGQEARLRCSPMKGHSHVYWYRQLPEEGLKFMVYLQKENIIDESGMPKERFSAEFPKEGPSILRIQQVVRGDSAAYFCASSPEGQGSGYTFGSGTRLTVV.

The chain employs TRBV4-1 and TRBJ2-5; D might be TRBD1 (7 bases). V gave up 4 bases and J gave up 3 bases, with 15 bases separating them. Germline V CDR1 and CDR2: MGHRA, YSYEKL. CDR3 size: 15 residues. CDR3 in DNA: TGCGCCAGCAGCCGAGGCAGGGGGGAGGAAGAGACCCAGTACTTC. The encoded protein is CASSRGRGEEETQYF.

For the CDR3, the DNA is TGCGCCAGCAGCGGACCGAGAAACAGGGGGCGGGATACGCAGTATTTT. It codes for CASSGPRNRGRDTQYF. The chain recombines TRBV4-1 with TRBJ2-3; TRBD1 matches at 9 bases. Per germline, CDR1 MGHRA and CDR2 YSYEKL. Trimming at V came to 5 bases and at J to 6 bases, leaving 12 bases not matched to a gene. The CDR3 spans 16 residues.

The V and J genes are TRBV6-6 and TRBJ1-5, with D uncertain. This CDR3 region has 13 residues. Between the trimmed V and J ends, which lost 2 bases and 3 bases, there was a span of 5 bases. Germline V lookup: CDR1 MNHNY, CDR2 SVGAGI (reference sequence). DNA for the CDR3: TGTGCCAGCAGTTACAGGGACAATCAGCCCCAGCATTTT. Translated, it gives CASSYRDNQPQHF.

This clonotype was seen more than once but under ten times. The chain recombines TRBV12-3 or TRBV12-4 with TRBJ2-1; the match to TRBD2 covers 10 bases. This CDR3 contains 16 residues. The J segment lost 7 bases and the V segment lost 8 bases, leaving 14 bases of the junction unmatched. CDR3 sequence: CASAQTSGGAKNEQFF. The DNA for the CDR3 is TGTGCCAGCGCTCAGACGAGCGGGGGGGCTAAAAATGAGCAGTTCTTC.

This clonotype was counted between two and nine times. The CDR3 sequence is CASTSPLAGTNEQFF. CDR3 bases: TGTGCCAGCACCTCCCCCCTAGCGGGGACCAATGAGCAGTTCTTC. The chain links TRBV7-2 to TRBJ2-1; 9 nucleotides agree with TRBD2. The CDR3 extends over 15 amino acids. The ends lost 7 bases at V and 6 bases at J; junction bases unmatched: 10. Germline V gives CDR1 SGHTA, CDR2 FQGNSA.

This rearrangement joins TRBV11-2 to TRBJ2-1; D not resolved. The CDR3 runs 14 residues. Germline V gene data show CDR1 as SGHAT and CDR2 as FQNNGV. V lost 0 bases to trimming and J lost 7 bases, with 10 bases between them. The CDR3 DNA is TGTGCCAGCAGCTTAGATCACGGGTTGAATGAGCAGTTCTTC. The encoded protein is CASSLDHGLNEQFF.

The CDR3 protein is CASFGQTTDTQYF. CDR3 DNA sequence: TGTGCCAGCTTTGGACAGACCACAGATACGCAGTATTTT. This chain links TRBV27 with TRBJ2-3; possibly TRBD1 for D (6 bases). There are 13 residues in the CDR3. In germline, CDR1 is MNHEY, CDR2 SMNVEV (reference sequence). V was clipped by 8 bases and J by 2 bases, with 11 bases between them.

This clonotype was counted between two and nine times. J is TRBJ2-3 and V is TRBV10-3; maybe TRBD2 (7 bases). CDR1 and CDR2 from the germline V gene are ENHRY and SYGVKD. With 6 bases removed from V and 1 base from J, the gap between germline ends came to 17 bases. The CDR3 is 16 amino acids. The CDR3 loop is CAISVKGGGRTDTQYF. The CDR3 bases are TGTGCCATCAGCGTCAAGGGGGGGGGCCGCACAGATACGCAGTATTTT.

The chain links TRBV7-9 to TRBJ2-1; 8 positions agree with TRBD2. This CDR3 comprises 13 residues. The junction had 4 bases not matched to a gene; V was cut back by 5 bases and J by 7 bases. Germline CDR1 and CDR2: SEHNR and FQNEAQ (reference sequence). The CDR3 coding sequence is TGTGCCAGCAGCGACCGCGGGGGGAATGAGCAGTTCTTC. Amino acid sequence: CASSDRGGNEQFF.

V gene TRBV7-2 combines with J gene TRBJ2-1; no reliable D call. The germline V gene has CDR1 SGHTA and CDR2 FQGNSA. The CDR3 contains 14 residues. The V end lost 0 bases, the J end lost 6 bases, and 9 bases lay between the germline ends. The CDR3, as DNA: TGTGCCAGCAGCTTAGCGCTAAGTGTCAATGAGCAGTTCTTC. The encoded protein is CASSLALSVNEQFF.

J is TRBJ2-5 and V is TRBV6-1, with a weak D call TRBD1 (5 bases). There are 13 residues in the CDR3. Germline V gene lookup returns CDR1 MNHNS and CDR2 SASEGT. V dropped 4 bases and J dropped 3 bases, with 9 bases sitting between them. CDR3 amino acids: CASSVGAKETQYF. Here the CDR3 DNA reads TGTGCCAGCAGTGTTGGGGCGAAAGAGACCCAGTACTTC.

This clonotype was recorded a few times. The J gene is TRBJ1-6, the V gene TRBV4-3; 10 nucleotides match TRBD1. This CDR3 contains 17 residues. The germline CDR1 and CDR2 sequences are LGHNA and YSLEER. With V trimmed by 3 bases and J by 7 bases, 9 bases remained unmatched. The CDR3 is CASSQDYRGQGNSPLHF. The CDR3 DNA sequence: TGCGCCAGCAGCCAGGACTACAGGGGACAGGGGAATTCACCCCTCCACTTT.

The chain carries TRBV10-3 and TRBJ2-1; 8 bases agree with TRBD2. The CDR3 totals 15 residues. Trimming took 4 bases from V and 4 from J; bases not matched to a gene: 6. CDR1 is ENHRY and CDR2 is SYGVKD in the germline V gene. CDR3 sequence: CAISGGLALYNEQFF. The CDR3 DNA sequence: TGTGCCATCAGTGGCGGACTAGCCCTATACAATGAGCAGTTCTTC.

The chain combines TRBV29-1 with TRBJ2-3; D is possibly TRBD2 (6 bases). This CDR3 is built from 14 residues. Germline-derived CDR1 and CDR2 are SQVTM and ANQGSEA. Trimming took off 4 bases at V and 4 bases at J, with 15 bases between the two ends. CDR3 sequence reads: CSVAYSGEADTQYF. The CDR3 DNA follows: TGCAGCGTTGCTTATTCGGGGGAAGCAGATACGCAGTATTTT.

This clonotype was detected a few times. The J gene is TRBJ1-2, the V gene TRBV12-3 or TRBV12-4, with D tentatively TRBD1 (6 bases). Trimming took 4 bases from V and 8 from J, leaving 17 bases between them. The CDR3 extends over 14 amino acids. For the CDR3, the DNA is TGTGCCAGCAGTTACGACGACAGGAGCTACGGCTACACCTTC. Its translation: CASSYDDRSYGYTF.

This clonotype occurred a few times. The chain combines TRBV7-9 with TRBJ2-3, with D perhaps matching TRBD2 (5 bases). Germline V gives CDR1 SEHNR, CDR2 FQNEAQ (reference sequence). Trimming removed 6 bases from V and 5 bases from J, with 12 bases in between. The CDR3 has 13 amino acids. The CDR3 sequence: CASRSGLQDTQYF. Here the CDR3 DNA reads TGTGCCAGCAGGAGCGGACTTCAAGATACGCAGTATTTT.

This clonotype was found a few times. The chain recombines TRBV15 with TRBJ2-6, with 7 bases lining up with TRBD1. Germline V lookup: CDR1 LNHNV, CDR2 YYDKDF (reference sequence). CDR3 length: 19 amino acids. The ends lost 0 bases at V and 0 bases at J; junction bases unmatched: 8. In DNA, the CDR3 is TGTGCCACCAGCAGAGAGGTTACAGGGGCCCCCTCTGGGGCCAACGTCCTGACTTTC. Translated, it gives CATSREVTGAPSGANVLTF.

The CDR3 DNA follows: TGTGCCAGCAGCCCCGGTGGGAGCTCTGGAAACACCATATATTTT. Its translation is CASSPGGSSGNTIYF. The chain recombines TRBV7-6 with TRBJ1-3; D gene unclear. CDR3 length equals 15 residues. Per germline, CDR1 SGHVS and CDR2 FNYEAQ. With 5 bases removed from V and 0 bases from J, the gap between germline ends came to 11 bases.

The rearrangement joins TRBV6-5 to TRBJ2-6, with D tentatively TRBD2 (6 bases). The germline V gene has CDR1 MNHEY and CDR2 SVGAGI. The CDR3 consists of 11 residues. Trimming shortened V by 7 bases and J by 11 bases, and 9 bases separated the two germline ends. CDR3 in DNA: TGTGCCAGCACCTCGGGGGACGTCCTGACTTTC. The encoded protein is CASTSGDVLTF.

The V and J genes are TRBV6-5 and TRBJ2-7, with 8 bases matching TRBD1. Germline V CDR1 and CDR2: MNHEY, SVGAGI. The V and J ends lost 7 bases and 3 bases, in that order; junction bases with no gene match: 8. This CDR3 spans 14 amino acids. CDR3 in amino acids: CASMRTGKFYEQYF. DNA for the CDR3: TGTGCCAGCATGCGGACAGGGAAATTCTACGAGCAGTACTTC.

V gene TRBV5-1 combines with J gene TRBJ2-2; D may correspond to TRBD1 or TRBD2 (5 bases each). CDR1 is SGHRS, CDR2 YFSETQ, per germline. This CDR3 has 14 amino acids. Trimming took off 4 bases at V and 8 bases at J, with 15 bases between the two ends. This CDR3 reads CASSLGESGGELFF. The CDR3, as DNA: TGCGCCAGCAGCCTGGGGGAAAGCGGAGGGGAGCTGTTTTTT.

In DNA form, the CDR3 reads TGCGCCAGCAGCCAGCTGACAGATATCTTCGGCTACACCTTC. This sequence encodes CASSQLTDIFGYTF. The chain carries TRBV4-3 and TRBJ1-2, with D maybe TRBD1 (5 bases). CDR1 LGHNA and CDR2 YSLEER come from the germline V gene. The CDR3 is 14 residues long. V lost 3 bases and J 8 bases, leaving 16 bases between the germline ends.